This T cell receptor beta chain was identified in a study of shared T cell receptors in the human thymus. V lost 8 bases to trimming and J lost 1 base; unmatched junction nucleotides: 3. The V gene's germline CDR1 is MNHNY and CDR2 SVGAGI (reference sequence). The CDR3 consists of 14 residues. Data came from immunoSEQ multiplex PCR; TCRdb stores just in-frame clones and leaves some out. The sample shows roughly 700,000 clones, more than 75% of them seen only once. Separately, the same data were catalogued under a study of human thymus T cells.

The sequencing input was thymocytes. The V call is TRBV6-6, the J call TRBJ2-3, with TRBD2 matching 10 bases. The receptor was isolated from a boy younger than two with a congenital heart defect. CDR3 in amino acids: CASGAGGGTDTQYF. The CDR3, as DNA: TGTGCCAGCGGAGCGGGAGGGGGCACAGATACGCAGTATTTT.